There are many counts of the clone carrying this T cell receptor beta chain. As yet, its antigen is unknown. Time point meaning: pre-sensitization, week 0. Treatment noted: therapeutic diphenylcyclopropenone sensitization with weekly scalp DPC. Blood draws came first, before each patch test. CDR3 size: 15 residues. Germline V gene data show CDR1 as SGHTA and CDR2 as FQGNSA. The V gene end was trimmed by 2 bases and the J gene end by 4 bases; junction bases not matched to a gene: 4. The data stem from a study of human T cells and chemical hapten exposure. Study observations and caveats: Significantly more large CDR3 similarity clusters arose among expanded TCRs than among controls. Those TCRs sitting above 1 in 1000 frequency stayed the same with DPC sensitization.

TCRdb processed the RACE reads anew with MiXCR; each CDR3 protein has one entry. The sample contains fewer than 150,000 distinct CDR3 sequences, roughly 14% of which appear only once. Source: whole blood, taken in connection with sensitization to the hapten diphenylcyclopropenone (DPC). The V gene is TRBV7-2, the J gene TRBJ2-3; TRBD2 agrees at 9 bases. The TCR originated in a woman aged 18-29 years with alopecia areata. Some clones in this sample may be carry-over from other donors' samples. CDR3 DNA sequence: TGTGCCAGCAGCTTACAGCTAGCGGGGTCAGATACGCAGTATTTT. It yields the protein CASSLQLAGSDTQYF.